The source of this TCR beta chain is a study of T-cell memory formation after mild COVID-19. The 5'RACE method, run with constant-segment primers, produced TCR alpha and TCR beta cDNA libraries (carrying sample barcodes and UMIs). TCRdb passed the 5' RACE reads through MiXCR, listing each CDR3 protein once. Seen here are around 47,000 distinct CDR3 sequences, 8.5% to 10% observed once, and the top ten hold approximately 12%. Study-level results: Researchers found some responding clones in pre-infection memory, a sign that cross-reactive memory joined.

In its sample, this clonotype was seen a few times. Its antigen is still unknown. This TCR derives from an adult woman who had mild COVID-19 (a few samples of this study predate the infection). Cell type and time point are not known. Material for sequencing was PBMCs or a T cell subset sorted from them (not recorded which).

The CDR3 sequence: CASSPAGNWNTEAFF. CDR3 sequence (DNA): TGTGCCAGCAGTCCAGCCGGGAATTGGAACACTGAAGCTTTCTTT. The chain recombines TRBV6-5 with TRBJ1-1, with D unresolved. With 5 bases removed from V and 1 base from J, the gap between germline ends came to 14 bases. Germline V CDR1 and CDR2: MNHEY, SVGAGI. CDR3 length: 15 amino acids.